This T cell receptor (beta chain) was documented in a study of shared clonotypes between healthy human individuals. Sequencing used immunoSEQ multiplex PCR; TCRdb keeps in-frame clones, though not all of them. The table lists about a million clones, around 76% of them singletons. Trimming cost V 0 bases and J 2 bases, with 19 bases left between them. The CDR3 length is 18 residues. In germline, CDR1 is LGHNA, CDR2 YSLEER. The source is a man aged 18 to 30 in good health. The sequencing input was memory CD4+ T cells sorted from blood. Subset here: CD45RA-negative fraction. The chain employs TRBV4-3 and TRBJ2-5, with D possibly TRBD1 on 6 matching bases. The CDR3 DNA follows: TGCGCCAGCAGCCAAGAAGGAGGAGTAGGACAGCGGCAAGAGACCCAGTACTTC. Translated: CASSQEGGVGQRQETQYF.